Each of the 8 T cell receptor beta chains below was sequenced from the same sample in a study of low-dose radiotherapy and immunotherapy resistance in tumors. Amplification of TCRs used a constant-region primer and V-primer adapter for roughly 22 PCR cycles. TCRdb ran MiXCR on the reads and lists one entry per CDR3 protein. The sample yields approximately 47,000 distinct CDR3 sequences, 12% seen once. Documented time point: before trial treatment. The sequencing used PBMCs, collected before treatment. Receptors originate from a female donor with ovarian cancer.

The chain links TRBV7-3 to TRBJ1-3; the D is unclear. Germline CDR1 SGHTA, CDR2 FQGTGA. The CDR3 runs 15 residues. The V gene lost 5 bases and the J gene lost 0 bases, with 11 bases spanning the gap. CDR3 nucleotide sequence: TGTGCCAGCAGCGTCGGACCGGACTCTGGAAACACCATATATTTT. Translating gives CASSVGPDSGNTIYF.

Ten or more counts support this clonotype. CDR3 region: CASSQVGQGRAEQYF. CDR3 bases: TGTGCCAGCAGCCAAGTCGGGCAGGGGAGGGCCGAGCAGTACTTC. This chain joins TRBV3-1 and TRBJ2-7; perhaps TRBD2 as D (7 bases). V lost 1 base and J lost 6, with 16 bases in between. The CDR3 totals 15 residues. From germline, CDR1 is LGHDT and CDR2 YNNKEL (reference sequence).

This clonotype was detected many times. Here the CDR3 reads CAISDSPIMNTEAFF. CDR3 sequence (DNA): TGTGCCATCAGTGACAGCCCAATTATGAACACTGAAGCTTTCTTT. The V and J genes are TRBV10-3 and TRBJ1-1; no reliable D call. With 3 bases removed from V and 0 bases from J, the gap between germline ends came to 11 bases. CDR3 length: 15 amino acids. Germline assignment: CDR1 ENHRY and CDR2 SYGVKD.

A note on this clonotype: With only one base between it and a far larger clone, this is likely a read error. V and J are TRBV5-6 and TRBJ2-5; maybe TRBD1 (6 bases). Trimming left V 1 base short and J 13 bases short, with 20 bases between. Germline-derived CDR1 and CDR2 are SGHDT and YYEEEE. There are 14 residues in the CDR3. In DNA form, the CDR3 reads TGTGCCAGCAGCTTGAGAAAGAACAGGGTGGCTGTGTACTTC. Amino acids: CASSLRKNRVAVYF.

Details on this clonotype: Given a far larger clone just one base away, this is likely a sequencing read error. The rearrangement links TRBV20-1 to TRBJ2-5; TRBD2 agrees at 8 bases. Germline CDR1 reads DFQATT; CDR2 reads SNEGSKA (reference sequence). J lost 11 bases, V lost 6 bases, and 14 bases had no gene match. This CDR3 spans 13 amino acids. This chain's CDR3 is CSAASGLYNEQYF. DNA for the CDR3: TGCAGTGCGGCTAGCGGGCTATACAATGAGCAGTACTTC.

This clonotype has a count of ten or more. The chain couples TRBV5-1 to TRBJ2-7; no reliable D call. Germline CDR1 SGHRS, CDR2 YFSETQ. This CDR3 has 12 residues. The V end was cut by 0 bases, the J end by 5 bases, with 6 bases between. The CDR3 coding sequence is TGCGCCAGCAGCTTGGGGTACGACGAGCAGTACTTC. Its protein is CASSLGYDEQYF.

J is TRBJ2-3 and V is TRBV10-3; D unresolved. Germline CDR1 is ENHRY and CDR2 is SYGVKD. The CDR3 consists of 13 residues. V was trimmed by 10 bases and J by 5 bases, leaving 16 bases between them. In nucleotides, the CDR3 is TGTGCCACCTCGGACCAAATCGGAGATACGCAGTATTTT. This gives the protein CATSDQIGDTQYF.

This clonotype was seen ten or more times. The rearrangement joins TRBV7-8 to TRBJ2-3; TRBD1 matches 8 bases. This CDR3 has 15 residues. CDR1 and CDR2 (germline): SGHVS, FQNEAQ. The V segment lost 5 bases and the J segment 2 bases; nucleotides outside the gene matches: 6. The CDR3 DNA is TGTGCCAGCAGCCTGGGACAGGCGAACACAGATACGCAGTATTTT. Amino acids: CASSLGQANTDTQYF.